This TCR beta chain was recovered during a study of T cells after yellow fever vaccination. At least ten counts were recorded for this clonotype. Each CDR3 protein gets one entry after TCRdb re-called the 5' RACE reads with MiXCR. The sample has around 150,000 distinct CDR3 sequences; 6.5% to 8.5% are singletons. Trimming took 0 bases from V and 7 from J, leaving 13 bases between them. The CDR3 is made up of 14 amino acids. From germline, CDR1 is LGHNA and CDR2 YNFKEQ. The chain recombines TRBV4-2 with TRBJ2-7; D is uncertain. Sample: CD4+ T cells sorted from PBMCs, taken less than 6 days after the first yellow fever vaccination. This TCR came from a man between 18 and 29 years old who received the YFV17D yellow fever vaccine. The CDR3 DNA reads TGTGCCAGCAGCCAAGAATTAGGGTCTTGGGAGCAGTACTTC. Amino acid sequence: CASSQELGSWEQYF.